The next 26 T cell receptor beta chains were all read from a single sample in a study of T cell responses to AZD1222 COVID-19 vaccine. TCRdb keeps only in-frame clones here, not all; method: immunoSEQ multiplex PCR. The sample lists 90,000 to 120,000 clones; nearly 90% were seen once. This sample comprised peripheral blood, obtained 28 days after the second AZD1222 dose. The receptors shown here come from an adult who received the AZD1222 COVID-19 vaccine.

CDR3 in DNA: TGTGCCAGCAGTGAAGTTCCCCGGGAGACCCAGTACTTC. It codes for CASSEVPRETQYF. The rearrangement links TRBV25-1 to TRBJ2-5; D unresolved. The CDR3 has 13 amino acids. Germline V gene data show CDR1 as MGHDK and CDR2 as SYGVNS. V gave up 2 bases and J gave up 5 bases, with 9 bases separating them.

The chain employs TRBV19 and TRBJ1-2, with 8 bases fitting TRBD1. J lost 2 bases, V lost 3 bases, and 2 bases had no gene match. The CDR3 is 14 amino acids. Germline CDR1 is LNHDA and CDR2 is SQIVND (reference sequence). In DNA form, the CDR3 reads TGTGCCAGTAGTATCAGGGGGCCCAACTATGGCTACACCTTC. It translates to CASSIRGPNYGYTF.

The chain uses TRBV18 and TRBJ2-7; D remains unclear. The V gene lost 3 bases and the J gene lost 4 bases, with 16 bases spanning the gap. CDR3 size: 15 residues. CDR1 and CDR2 from the germline V gene are KGHSH and LQKENI. The CDR3 nucleotides are TGTGCCAGCTCACCTAACTACCAGTCCCTATACGAGCAGTACTTC. As protein: CASSPNYQSLYEQYF. Together with reference TRBV18 and TRBJ2-7, the CDR3 gives the full variable domain: NAGVMQNPRHLVRRRGQEARLRCSPMKGHSHVYWYRQLPEEGLKFMVYLQKENIIDESGMPKERFSAEFPKEGPSILRIQQVVRGDSAAYFCASSPNYQSLYEQYFGPGTRLTVT.

CDR3 sequence reads: CATSRDLQETYEQYF. CDR3 DNA sequence: TGTGCCACCAGCAGAGACTTACAAGAGACCTACGAGCAGTACTTC. V gene TRBV15 combines with J gene TRBJ2-7; no reliable D call. Trimming took off 0 bases at V and 2 bases at J, with 11 bases between the two ends. Germline values: CDR1 LNHNV, CDR2 YYDKDF (reference sequence). The CDR3 totals 15 residues.

The rearrangement links TRBV19 to TRBJ2-1; TRBD2 agrees at 9 bases. Germline lookup yields CDR1 LNHDA and CDR2 SQIVND (reference sequence). The V gene end was trimmed by 5 bases and the J gene end by 1 base; junction bases not matched to a gene: 12. CDR3 length equals 18 residues. CDR3 residues: CASSPRGGRARSYNEQFF. CDR3 nucleotide sequence: TGTGCCAGTAGTCCCCGCGGCGGGAGGGCAAGATCCTACAATGAGCAGTTCTTC.

The V call is TRBV7-9, the J call TRBJ2-2; 8 bases align to TRBD2. The length of the CDR3 is 17 residues. Germline loops: CDR1 SEHNR, CDR2 FQNEAQ (reference sequence). Trimming cost V 2 bases and J 0 bases; bases outside gene matches: 5. Here the CDR3 DNA reads TGTGCCAGCAGCTTACCGGGACTAGGCCCGAACACCGGGGAGCTGTTTTTT. It codes for CASSLPGLGPNTGELFF.

The V gene is TRBV18, the J gene TRBJ2-5; D may be TRBD1 (5 bases). Germline V CDR1 and CDR2: KGHSH, LQKENI. The CDR3 runs 13 residues. Trimming shortened V by 4 bases and J by 1 base, and 7 bases separated the two germline ends. The CDR3 DNA reads as TGTGCCAGCTCACAAGGGGTCCAAGAGACCCAGTACTTC. This gives the protein CASSQGVQETQYF.

The V call is TRBV15, the J call TRBJ2-7; 8 positions agree with TRBD2. This CDR3 has 15 residues. The V gene's germline CDR1 is LNHNV and CDR2 YYDKDF (reference sequence). J lost 0 bases, V lost 4 bases, and 5 bases had no gene match. CDR3 DNA: TGTGCCACCAGCAAATATAGCGGGGACTCCTACGAGCAGTACTTC. Amino acids: CATSKYSGDSYEQYF.

This clone was detected a few times. The CDR3 DNA is TGTGCCAGCAGTGACAGGGGGCAATATGGCTACACCTTC. Amino acids: CASSDRGQYGYTF. The genes are TRBV2 and TRBJ1-2; TRBD1 matches at 8 bases. Germline loops: CDR1 SNHLY, CDR2 FYNNEI. V trimming: 3 bases; J trimming: 5 bases; junction bases outside the gene matches: 2. This CDR3 has 13 residues.

The chain has TRBV30 and TRBJ2-5, with a tentative D call TRBD2 (5 bases). Germline V gives CDR1 GTSNPN, CDR2 SVGIG (reference sequence). The CDR3 contains 11 residues. V was shortened by 5 bases and J by 7 bases, with 11 bases between the two germline ends. This chain's CDR3 is CAWGRRPTQYF. CDR3 nucleotides: TGTGCCTGGGGCAGGAGGCCGACCCAGTACTTC.

The chain has TRBV5-8 and TRBJ2-7; D call uncertain. CDR1 is SGHTS, CDR2 YDEGEE, per germline. V lost 4 bases, J lost 4 bases, and 12 bases lay in between. This CDR3 spans 13 amino acids. CDR3 in DNA: TGTGCCAGCAGCCAGAGGACCGAATACGAGCAGTACTTC. This gives the protein CASSQRTEYEQYF.

The chain is built from TRBV6-9 and TRBJ2-1; 9 bases map to TRBD2. The CDR3 is 15 amino acids. The ends lost 8 bases at V and 9 bases at J; junction bases unmatched: 14. Germline CDR1 MNHGY, CDR2 SVAAGI. Written as DNA, the CDR3 is TGTGCCAGCTCCCCCCCCCGCGGGAGGGCCTTTGAGCAGTTCTTC. Translating it yields CASSPPRGRAFEQFF.

The chain links TRBV4-1 to TRBJ2-7; 13 bases align to TRBD2. Germline lookup yields CDR1 MGHRA and CDR2 YSYEKL. V dropped 2 bases and J dropped 3; count of bases not matched to a gene: 7. This CDR3 is 17 amino acids long. CDR3 DNA: TGCGCCAGCAGCCAACCGGGACTAGCGGGAAAAAGCTACGAGCAGTACTTC. Translation gives CASSQPGLAGKSYEQYF.

The chain combines TRBV24-1 with TRBJ2-1, with 12 nucleotides matching TRBD2. V dropped 0 bases and J dropped 5; count of bases not matched to a gene: 7. The CDR3 runs to 18 residues. CDR1 and CDR2 (germline): KGHDR, SFDVKD. The CDR3 nucleotides are TGTGCCACCAGTGATTTGCAGGTGACTAGCGGGAGAGACAATGAGCAGTTCTTC. It encodes CATSDLQVTSGRDNEQFF.

The chain employs TRBV15 and TRBJ1-5; 7 bases are shared with TRBD1. The germline V gene has CDR1 LNHNV and CDR2 YYDKDF (reference sequence). The CDR3 loop spans 14 amino acids. Unmatched junction bases numbered 2, after V lost 1 base and J lost 5 bases. The CDR3, as DNA: TGTGCCACCAGCAGAGGAGACAGGGATCAGCCCCAGCATTTT. The encoded protein is CATSRGDRDQPQHF.

This clone was recorded once. J is TRBJ2-1 and V is TRBV19, with D tentatively TRBD2 (6 bases). This CDR3 spans 13 amino acids. V was pared by 4 bases and J by 9 bases, with 13 bases between. Germline V CDR1 and CDR2: LNHDA, SQIVND (reference sequence). As DNA, the CDR3 is TGTGCCAGTAGTAAAGTGCGGGGCGCTGAGCAGTTCTTC. Its translation is CASSKVRGAEQFF.

This clone was seen a single time. A junction boundary mismatches the germline segment, possibly from a read error. V and J are TRBV19 and TRBJ1-1, with 11 nucleotides matching TRBD1. The CDR3 totals 16 residues. The germline V gene encodes CDR1 LNHDA and CDR2 SQIVND (reference sequence). The CDR3 protein is CASSMGQGVMNIEAFF. CDR3 nucleotide sequence: TGTGCCAGTAGTATGGGACAGGGGGTCATGAACATTGAAGCTTTCTTT.

This chain uses TRBV5-5 with TRBJ1-5, with D perhaps TRBD1 (5 bases). This CDR3 is built from 15 residues. Trimming stripped 3 bases from V and 7 bases from J, with 17 bases between. CDR1 is SGHKS, CDR2 YYEKEE, per germline (reference sequence). The CDR3 coding sequence is TGTGCCAGCAGCTCAATATTGGGGGTGGGGCAGCCCCAGCATTTT. Amino acid sequence: CASSSILGVGQPQHF.

This clone came up once. This chain uses TRBV11-2 with TRBJ2-7, with 8 positions matching TRBD1. The CDR3 contains 15 residues. The J segment lost 6 bases and the V segment lost 3 bases, leaving 10 bases of the junction unmatched. The germline V gene encodes CDR1 SGHAT and CDR2 FQNNGV. This CDR3 reads CASSLSGQGLSEQYF. The CDR3 DNA sequence: TGTGCCAGCAGCTTGTCTGGACAGGGCTTGAGCGAGCAGTACTTC.

V and J are TRBV10-3 and TRBJ2-7; D gene uncertain. Between the trimmed V and J ends, which lost 7 bases and 2 bases, there was a span of 12 bases. The CDR3 is 13 amino acids. Germline lookup yields CDR1 ENHRY and CDR2 SYGVKD. DNA of the CDR3: TGTGCCATCAAAAGATCAGAGGCCTACGAGCAGTACTTC. It encodes CAIKRSEAYEQYF.

This sequence joins TRBV19 and TRBJ2-2, with D tentatively TRBD2 (5 bases). Germline CDR1 is LNHDA and CDR2 is SQIVND (reference sequence). This CDR3 region has 14 residues. V gave up 4 bases and J gave up 3 bases, with 9 bases separating them. CDR3 coding DNA: TGTGCCAGTAGTACGGACGGGGACACCGGGGAGCTGTTTTTT. Encoded protein: CASSTDGDTGELFF.

The chain's CDR3 is CASSLVAGLSTDTQYF. The CDR3 nucleotides read TGTGCCAGCAGCTTAGTTGCGGGTCTTAGCACAGATACGCAGTATTTT. The V call is TRBV7-2, the J call TRBJ2-3; a weak D match, TRBD2 (5 bases). The V gene lost 1 base and the J gene lost 0 bases, with 11 bases spanning the gap. Germline CDR1 and CDR2: SGHTA and FQGNSA. This CDR3 has 16 residues.

The chain recombines TRBV28 with TRBJ1-1; 8 nucleotides line up with TRBD1. V shed 8 bases, J shed 3 bases, and the junction held 11 bases outside the gene matches. Per germline, CDR1 MDHEN and CDR2 SYDVKM. This CDR3 has 15 amino acids. The CDR3 nucleotides read TGTGCCAGCGGGACAGCAGGGGGCGGTTACACTGAAGCTTTCTTT. This sequence encodes CASGTAGGGYTEAFF.

The J gene is TRBJ1-1, the V gene TRBV4-2, with TRBD1 as a possible D gene (5 bases). Germline V gives CDR1 LGHNA, CDR2 YNFKEQ. The CDR3 contains 17 residues. V gave up 0 bases and J gave up 1 base, with 15 bases separating them. The CDR3 DNA sequence: TGTGCCAGCAGCCAAGACTACGGCGCAGGGAGGAACACTGAAGCTTTCTTT. It is translated as CASSQDYGAGRNTEAFF.

The V and J genes are TRBV28 and TRBJ1-4; unclear D gene. V lost 7 bases and J lost 0, with 6 bases in between. The CDR3 loop spans 13 amino acids. CDR1 is MDHEN, CDR2 SYDVKM, per germline. The CDR3 spells CASMVATNEKLFF. Written as DNA, the CDR3 is TGTGCCAGCATGGTAGCAACTAATGAAAAACTGTTTTTT.

This sequence joins TRBV12-3 or TRBV12-4 and TRBJ2-5; D call uncertain. V lost 1 base to trimming and J lost 6 bases, with 9 bases between them. The CDR3 length is 13 residues. The CDR3 here is CASSLGEQQTQYF. The CDR3 DNA follows: TGTGCCAGCAGTTTAGGAGAGCAGCAGACCCAGTACTTC.